The T cell receptor (beta chain) under discussion was sequenced for a study of PD-1 blockade in classical Hodgkin lymphoma. The CDR3 has 13 residues. The germline gives CDR1 MNHNS, CDR2 SASEGT. V was trimmed by 5 bases and J by 5 bases, leaving 9 bases between them. Repertoires were generated with immunoSEQ multiplex PCR, while TCRdb's copy carries only in-frame clones and drops some. The sample yields roughly 140,000 clones, approximately 80% seen once. After autologous stem cell transplantation all patients relapsed, and prior brentuximab vedotin exposure differed between cohorts. The clonotype originates from a human donor with classical Hodgkin lymphoma. The chain carries TRBV6-1 and TRBJ1-4; possible D gene TRBD1, 5 bases. The sequencing here drew on peripheral blood mononuclear cells (PBMCs), taken before the second cycle of nivolumab. The CDR3 bases are TGTGCCAGCAGTCGAGGGGTAAATGAAAAACTGTTTTTT. It encodes CASSRGVNEKLFF.